The clone carrying this T cell receptor beta chain was recorded at least ten times. Its antigen is undetermined. Trimming shortened V by 1 base and J by 8 bases, and 11 bases separated the two germline ends. The CDR3 is made up of 12 amino acids. Germline CDR1 DFQATT, CDR2 SNEGSKA (reference sequence). These data come from a study of identical twins. TCRdb re-analysed the 5' RACE reads in MiXCR, keeping a single row per CDR3 protein. Of some 600,000 distinct CDR3 sequences listed, 7% to 7.5% are singletons. Study-wide points: Memory repertoires showed no such pattern, whereas abundant cord blood beta clonotypes carried fewer insertions. Twin sharing of out-of-frame TCR alpha was underestimated by models in monozygotic pairs. Because invariant MAIT and iNKT cells could be present, zero-insertion analyses could be partly confounded.

Another study also made use of these data, one on yellow fever vaccine responses in identical twins. From that report: On the reported evidence, twins' vaccine T cell responses seemed partly convergent and partly personalized.

The chain uses TRBV20-1 and TRBJ1-1; a weak D match, TRBD1 (6 bases). The material sequenced was PBMCs. The clonotype was recovered from a woman between 18 and 30 years old in good health. The chain's CDR3 is CSARAGGREAFF. The CDR3 coding sequence is TGCAGTGCTAGAGCGGGGGGCAGGGAAGCTTTCTTT.